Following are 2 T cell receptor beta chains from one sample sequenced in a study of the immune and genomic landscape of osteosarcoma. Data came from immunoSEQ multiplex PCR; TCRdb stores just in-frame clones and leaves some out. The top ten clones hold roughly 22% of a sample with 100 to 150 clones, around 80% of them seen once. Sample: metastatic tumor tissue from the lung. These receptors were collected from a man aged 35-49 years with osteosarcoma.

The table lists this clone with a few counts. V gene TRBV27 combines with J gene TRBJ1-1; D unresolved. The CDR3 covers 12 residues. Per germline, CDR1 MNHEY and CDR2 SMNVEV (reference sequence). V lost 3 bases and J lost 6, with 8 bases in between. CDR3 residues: CASSLGGAEAFF. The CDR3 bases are TGTGCCAGCAGTTTGGGCGGGGCTGAAGCTTTCTTT.

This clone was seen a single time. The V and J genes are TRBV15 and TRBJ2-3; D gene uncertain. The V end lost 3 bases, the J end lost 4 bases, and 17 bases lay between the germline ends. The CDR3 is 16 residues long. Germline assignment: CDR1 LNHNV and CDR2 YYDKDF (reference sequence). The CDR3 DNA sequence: TGTGCCACCAGCAGGGAGCCTGGGTCTGGCGCAGATACGCAGTATTTT. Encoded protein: CATSREPGSGADTQYF.